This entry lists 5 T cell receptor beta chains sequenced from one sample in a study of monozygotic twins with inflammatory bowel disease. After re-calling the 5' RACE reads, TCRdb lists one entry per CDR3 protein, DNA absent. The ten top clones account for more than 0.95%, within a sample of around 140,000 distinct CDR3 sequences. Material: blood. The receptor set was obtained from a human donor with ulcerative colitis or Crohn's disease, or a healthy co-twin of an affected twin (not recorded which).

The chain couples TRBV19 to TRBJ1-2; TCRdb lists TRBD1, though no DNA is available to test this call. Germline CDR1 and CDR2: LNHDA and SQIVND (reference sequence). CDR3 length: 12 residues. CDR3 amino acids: CASVGTGDGYTF.

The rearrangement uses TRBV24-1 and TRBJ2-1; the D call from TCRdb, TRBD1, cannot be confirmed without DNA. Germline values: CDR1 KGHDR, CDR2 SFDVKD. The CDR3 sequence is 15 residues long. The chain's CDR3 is CATGVGAGSYNEQFF.

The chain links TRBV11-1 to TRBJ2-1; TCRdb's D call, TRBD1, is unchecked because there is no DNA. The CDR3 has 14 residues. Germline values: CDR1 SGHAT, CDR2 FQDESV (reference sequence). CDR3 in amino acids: CASSRTGGADEQFF.

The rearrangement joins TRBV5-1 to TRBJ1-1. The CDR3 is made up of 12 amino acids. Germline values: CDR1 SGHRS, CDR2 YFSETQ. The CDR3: CASSLGDTRAFF.

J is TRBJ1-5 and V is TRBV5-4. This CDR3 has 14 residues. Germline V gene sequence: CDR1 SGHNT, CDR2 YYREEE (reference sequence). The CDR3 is CASSVGRGNQPQHF.